Listed below are T cell receptor beta chains from one sample, sequenced in a study of CD8 T cells in ankylosing spondylitis. TCRdb analysed the 5' RACE reads with MiXCR anew, one entry per CDR3 protein. The sample holds approximately 220,000 distinct CDR3 sequences, more than 9% seen once. Sequenced material: blood, either unsorted or a sorted T cell fraction (not recorded which). These receptors were collected from a male donor with ankylosing spondylitis or in good health (not recorded which). Each CDR3 is given with its conserved first and last residue. The order of the fields is clone size, J gene, D gene, CDR3 length, V gene, CDR3 protein, CDR3 DNA. The D gene is left open where the match is weak. Clone sizes are given selectively: once, few, many, or a class where the clone is expanded.

many,TRBJ1-4,.,16,TRBV20-1,CSARDLGDGTEGKLFF,TGCAGTGCTAGAGATCTAGGCGACGGGACGGAGGGAAAACTGTTTTTT
.,TRBJ1-4,.,18,TRBV20-1,CSAHAPGLPDRPRRSLFF,TGCAGTGCTCACGCTCCAGGGCTCCCGGACCGGCCAAGAAGATCACTGTTTTTT
many,TRBJ2-1,TRBD2,14,TRBV20-1,CSAQLAGGNNEQFF,TGCAGTGCCCAACTAGCGGGGGGTAACAATGAGCAGTTCTTC
many,TRBJ2-7,.,12,TRBV20-1,CSASHSSYEQYF,TGCAGTGCTAGTCACAGTTCCTACGAGCAGTACTTC
.,TRBJ1-1,TRBD1,15,TRBV5-1,CASSGLGGASAEAFF,TGCGCCAGCAGCGGGTTAGGGGGCGCCTCCGCTGAAGCTTTCTTT
.,TRBJ2-2,.,12,TRBV15,CATGQWTGELFF,TGTGCCACCGGGCAGTGGACCGGGGAGCTGTTTTTT
few,TRBJ2-7,TRBD2,14,TRBV3-1,CASSQVQRGYEQYF,TGTGCCAGCAGCCAAGTACAGCGGGGCTACGAGCAGTACTTC
many,TRBJ1-4,.,16,TRBV2,CASSEWAHATNEKLFF,TGTGCCAGCAGTGAATGGGCACATGCAACTAATGAAAAACTGTTTTTT
many,TRBJ2-3,TRBD2,14,TRBV6-1,CASRLAGTTDTQYF,TGTGCCAGCAGACTAGCGGGGACCACAGATACGCAGTATTTT
many,TRBJ1-2,TRBD1,16,TRBV7-9,CASSPRGQGVGYGYTF,TGTGCCAGCAGCCCGAGGGGACAGGGGGTCGGCTATGGCTACACCTTC
many,TRBJ1-3,.,16,TRBV7-9,CASSLAQGVVGNTIYF,TGTGCCAGCAGCTTAGCGCAAGGGGTCGTTGGAAACACCATATATTTT
.,TRBJ2-5,TRBD1,15,TRBV3-1,CASSHTGTEQETQYF,TGTGCCAGCAGCCACACTGGGACAGAACAAGAGACCCAGTACTTC
many,TRBJ1-1,TRBD1,15,TRBV5-1,CASSLQGGLSTEAFF,TGCGCCAGCAGCTTACAGGGGGGGCTTAGCACTGAAGCTTTCTTT
many,TRBJ2-1,.,14,TRBV7-2,CASSWGLPRDEQFF,TGTGCCAGCAGCTGGGGTCTCCCTAGGGATGAGCAGTTCTTC
many,TRBJ1-2,.,13,TRBV20-1,CSAREDSLYGYTF,TGCAGTGCTAGAGAGGACAGTCTGTATGGCTACACCTTC
.,TRBJ2-7,.,14,TRBV12-3/TRBV12-4,CASNIGGGTYEQYF,TGTGCCAGCAACATAGGGGGGGGCACCTACGAGCAGTACTTC
.,TRBJ2-2,.,14,TRBV4-2,CASSPTSLAGELFF,TGTGCCAGCAGCCCGACTAGTCTGGCCGGGGAGCTGTTTTTT
many,TRBJ2-1,.,13,TRBV5-1,CASSLGSNNEQFF,TGCGCCAGCAGCTTAGGGAGTAACAATGAGCAGTTCTTC
.,TRBJ2-3,TRBD2,18,TRBV5-6,CASSLVSGGAGGTDTQYF,TGTGCCAGCAGCTTGGTTAGCGGGGGGGCCGGGGGCACAGATACGCAGTATTTT
many,TRBJ2-1,.,11,TRBV25-1,CASSGEHEEFF,TGTGCCAGCAGTGGGGAGCATGAAGAGTTCTTC
many,TRBJ1-5,.,13,TRBV6-1,CASGRYSNQPQHF,TGTGCCAGCGGACGGTATAGCAATCAGCCCCAGCATTTT
few,TRBJ1-2,.,17,TRBV20-1,CSATDGNLPGRNYGYTF,TGCAGTGCCACGGACGGAAACCTCCCCGGGAGGAACTATGGCTACACCTTC
many,TRBJ2-5,TRBD1,15,TRBV3-1,CASSQDWDRKETQYF,TGTGCCAGCAGCCAAGACTGGGACAGGAAAGAGACCCAGTACTTC
many,TRBJ1-6,.,15,TRBV12-3/TRBV12-4,CASSLQVSYNSPLHF,TGTGCCAGCAGTTTACAGGTCTCCTATAATTCACCCCTCCACTTT
many,TRBJ1-6,.,15,TRBV6-5,CASSYSRQENSPLHF,TGTGCCAGCAGTTACTCTCGACAGGAGAATTCACCCCTCCACTTT
.,TRBJ1-1,TRBD1,15,TRBV6-1,CASSRTGAPGTEALF,TGTGCCAGCAGCCGAACAGGGGCCCCAGGCACTGAAGCTCTCTTT
many,TRBJ2-3,.,14,TRBV10-3,CAISPDVATDTQYF,TGTGCCATCTCCCCCGACGTCGCCACAGATACGCAGTATTTT
.,TRBJ2-1,TRBD1,14,TRBV29-1,CSVRRDRDVGEQFF,TGCAGCGTTAGAAGGGACAGGGATGTTGGTGAGCAGTTCTTC
many,TRBJ2-2,TRBD1,15,TRBV12-3/TRBV12-4,CASSSSTGGVGELFF,TGTGCCAGCAGTTCCTCGACAGGGGGAGTCGGGGAGCTGTTTTTT
many,TRBJ2-3,TRBD1,16,TRBV5-1,CASSLAPQGRTDTQYF,TGCGCCAGCAGCTTGGCCCCACAGGGGCGCACAGATACGCAGTATTTT
.,TRBJ2-7,.,15,TRBV5-1,CASSFNGGPPYEQYF,TGCGCCAGCAGCTTCAACGGGGGGCCCCCCTACGAGCAGTACTTC
many,TRBJ1-5,.,15,TRBV5-1,CASSPERGDNQPQHF,TGCGCCAGCAGTCCGGAAAGGGGCGACAATCAGCCCCAGCATTTT
few,TRBJ1-2,.,13,TRBV29-1,CSVVEGINYGYTF,TGCAGCGTTGTAGAGGGTATTAACTATGGCTACACCTTC
.,TRBJ2-5,TRBD1,14,TRBV18,CASSPGQGSGTQYF,TGTGCCAGCTCACCGGGACAGGGGTCCGGGACCCAGTACTTC
.,TRBJ1-2,TRBD1,15,TRBV29-1,CGVEWTDRGNYGYTF,TGCGGCGTTGAGTGGACGGACAGGGGGAACTATGGCTACACCTTC
.,TRBJ2-2,TRBD2,16,TRBV24-1,CATSSGTSGGSGELFF,TGTGCCACCAGCTCCGGGACTAGCGGGGGAAGCGGGGAGCTGTTTTTT
few,TRBJ1-5,TRBD1,16,TRBV7-9,CASSLVQGASNQPQHF,TGTGCCAGCAGCTTAGTTCAGGGGGCGTCCAATCAGCCCCAGCATTTT
many,TRBJ2-3,.,15,TRBV20-1,CSATADRLSTDTQYF,TGCAGTGCTACCGCGGACCGTTTGAGCACAGATACGCAGTATTTT
many,TRBJ2-4,.,11,TRBV5-6,CASSLWGIQYF,TGTGCCAGCAGCTTATGGGGTATTCAGTACTTC
.,TRBJ1-1,.,11,TRBV29-1,CSVGLNTEAFF,TGCAGCGTTGGGTTGAACACTGAAGCTTTCTTT
many,TRBJ2-7,TRBD2,15,TRBV20-1,CSAREPGLASSEQYF,TGCAGTGCTAGAGAGCCGGGACTAGCATCGAGCGAGCAGTACTTC
.,TRBJ1-2,.,14,TRBV5-4,CASSPRRQDEGYTF,TGTGCCAGCAGCCCACGCCGACAGGACGAGGGCTACACCTTC
many,TRBJ2-5,.,14,TRBV12-3/TRBV12-4,CASRETSRQETQYF,TGTGCCAGCAGAGAGACTAGTCGTCAGGAGACCCAGTACTTC
.,TRBJ1-2,.,13,TRBV5-1,CASSQFKDSGYTF,TGCGCCAGCAGCCAATTTAAAGACTCCGGCTACACCTTC
many,TRBJ1-5,TRBD1,15,TRBV5-1,CASSPRTGGNQPQHF,TGTGCCAGCAGCCCACGGACAGGGGGCAATCAGCCCCAGCATTTT